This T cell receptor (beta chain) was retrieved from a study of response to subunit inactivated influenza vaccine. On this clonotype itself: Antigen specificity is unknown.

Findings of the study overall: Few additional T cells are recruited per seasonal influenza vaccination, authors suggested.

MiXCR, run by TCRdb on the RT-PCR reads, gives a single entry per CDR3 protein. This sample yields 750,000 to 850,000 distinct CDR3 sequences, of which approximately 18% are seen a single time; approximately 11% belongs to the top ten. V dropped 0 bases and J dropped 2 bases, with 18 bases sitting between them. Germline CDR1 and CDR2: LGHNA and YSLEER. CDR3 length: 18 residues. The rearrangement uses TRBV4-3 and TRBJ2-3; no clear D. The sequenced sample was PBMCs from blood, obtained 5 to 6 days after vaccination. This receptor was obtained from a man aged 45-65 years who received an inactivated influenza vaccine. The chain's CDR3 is CASSQEVLLDGNTDTQYF. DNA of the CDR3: TGCGCCAGCAGCCAAGAAGTGCTACTGGACGGAAACACAGATACGCAGTATTTT.